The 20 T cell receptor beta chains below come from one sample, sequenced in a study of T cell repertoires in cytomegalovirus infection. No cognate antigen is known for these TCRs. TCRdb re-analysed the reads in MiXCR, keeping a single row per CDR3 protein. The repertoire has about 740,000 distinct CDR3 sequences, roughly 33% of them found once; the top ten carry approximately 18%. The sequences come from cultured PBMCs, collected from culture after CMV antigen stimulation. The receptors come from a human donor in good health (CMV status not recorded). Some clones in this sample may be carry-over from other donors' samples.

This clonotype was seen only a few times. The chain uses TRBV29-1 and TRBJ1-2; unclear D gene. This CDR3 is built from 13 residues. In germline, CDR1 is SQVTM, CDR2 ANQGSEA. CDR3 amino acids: CTVWGGSYYGYTF. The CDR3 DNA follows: TGCACCGTCTGGGGAGGGAGTTACTATGGCTACACCTTC.

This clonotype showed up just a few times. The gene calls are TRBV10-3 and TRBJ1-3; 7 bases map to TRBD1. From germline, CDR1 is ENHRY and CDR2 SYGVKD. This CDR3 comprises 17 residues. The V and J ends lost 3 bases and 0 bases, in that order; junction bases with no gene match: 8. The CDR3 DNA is TGTGCCATCAGTGATGGGACCGGGACAGACTCTGGAAACACCATATATTTT. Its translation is CAISDGTGTDSGNTIYF.

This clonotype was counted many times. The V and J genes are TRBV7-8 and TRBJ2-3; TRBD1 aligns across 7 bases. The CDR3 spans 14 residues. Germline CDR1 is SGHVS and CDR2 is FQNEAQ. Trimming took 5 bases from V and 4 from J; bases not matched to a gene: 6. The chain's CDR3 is CASSEGQVSDTQYF. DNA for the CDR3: TGTGCCAGCAGCGAAGGACAGGTCTCAGATACGCAGTATTTT.

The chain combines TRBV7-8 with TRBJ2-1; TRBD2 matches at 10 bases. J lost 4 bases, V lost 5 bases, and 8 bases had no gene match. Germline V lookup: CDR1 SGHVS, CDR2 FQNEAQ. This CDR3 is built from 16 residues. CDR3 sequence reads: CASSPRGLAEYNEQFF. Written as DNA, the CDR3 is TGTGCCAGCAGCCCCCGTGGACTAGCGGAATACAATGAGCAGTTCTTC.

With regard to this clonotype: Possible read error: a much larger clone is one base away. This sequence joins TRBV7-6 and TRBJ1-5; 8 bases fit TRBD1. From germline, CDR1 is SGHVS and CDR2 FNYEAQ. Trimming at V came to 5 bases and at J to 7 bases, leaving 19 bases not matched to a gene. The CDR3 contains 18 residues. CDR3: CASSPHPGQGSARQPQHF. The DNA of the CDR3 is TGTGCCAGCAGCCCCCATCCAGGACAGGGTTCTGCGAGGCAGCCCCAGCATTTT.

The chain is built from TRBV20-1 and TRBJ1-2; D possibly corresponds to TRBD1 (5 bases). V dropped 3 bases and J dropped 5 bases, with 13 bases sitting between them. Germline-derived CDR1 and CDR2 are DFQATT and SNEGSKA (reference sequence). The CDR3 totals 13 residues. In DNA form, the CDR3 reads TGCAGTGCTAGTGGGGCGACCGTTTATGGCTACACCTTC. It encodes CSASGATVYGYTF.

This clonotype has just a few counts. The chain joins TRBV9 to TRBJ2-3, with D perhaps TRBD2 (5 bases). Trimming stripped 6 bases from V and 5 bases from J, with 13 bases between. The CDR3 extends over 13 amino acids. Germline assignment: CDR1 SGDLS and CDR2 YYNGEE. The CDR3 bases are TGTGCCAGCACTTATAGCGACGAAGATACGCAGTATTTT. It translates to CASTYSDEDTQYF.

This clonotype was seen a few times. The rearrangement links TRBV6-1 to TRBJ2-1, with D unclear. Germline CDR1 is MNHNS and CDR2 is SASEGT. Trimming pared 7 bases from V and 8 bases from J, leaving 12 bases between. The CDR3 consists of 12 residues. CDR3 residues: CASTPSYYEQFF. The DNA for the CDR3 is TGTGCCAGCACTCCAAGTTATTATGAGCAGTTCTTC.

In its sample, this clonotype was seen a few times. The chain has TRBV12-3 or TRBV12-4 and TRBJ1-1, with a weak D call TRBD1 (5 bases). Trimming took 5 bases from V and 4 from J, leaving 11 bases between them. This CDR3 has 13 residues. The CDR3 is CASSDGAGTEAFF. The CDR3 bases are TGTGCCAGCAGTGATGGGGCGGGCACTGAAGCTTTCTTT.

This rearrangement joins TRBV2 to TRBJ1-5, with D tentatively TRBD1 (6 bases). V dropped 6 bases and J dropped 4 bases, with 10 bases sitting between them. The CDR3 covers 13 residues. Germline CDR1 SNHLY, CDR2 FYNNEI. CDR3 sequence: CASSRGENQPQHF. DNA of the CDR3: TGTGCCAGCAGCAGGGGCGAGAATCAGCCCCAGCATTTT.

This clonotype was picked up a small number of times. CDR3 sequence: CASSTDRAGEQYF. CDR3 sequence (DNA): TGTGCCAGCAGTACGGACAGGGCCGGCGAGCAGTACTTC. The chain carries TRBV12-3 or TRBV12-4 and TRBJ2-7, with 8 bases lining up with TRBD1. The CDR3 sequence is 13 residues long. Losses at the gene ends were 5 bases for V and 6 bases for J; bases not matched to a gene: 6.

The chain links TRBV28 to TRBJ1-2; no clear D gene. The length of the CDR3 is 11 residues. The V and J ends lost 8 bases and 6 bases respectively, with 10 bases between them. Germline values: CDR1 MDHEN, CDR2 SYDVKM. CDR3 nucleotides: TGTGCCAGCGGAACTGCGGATGGCTACACCTTC. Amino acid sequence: CASGTADGYTF.

In DNA form, the CDR3 reads TGTGCCAGCAGTGAACCCCGGAGGAGCAATCAGCCCCAGCATTTT. Protein sequence: CASSEPRRSNQPQHF. The gene calls are TRBV6-1 and TRBJ1-5; D not certain. The CDR3 has 15 residues. Germline CDR1 MNHNS, CDR2 SASEGT. The V and J ends lost 2 bases and 1 base respectively, with 9 bases between them.

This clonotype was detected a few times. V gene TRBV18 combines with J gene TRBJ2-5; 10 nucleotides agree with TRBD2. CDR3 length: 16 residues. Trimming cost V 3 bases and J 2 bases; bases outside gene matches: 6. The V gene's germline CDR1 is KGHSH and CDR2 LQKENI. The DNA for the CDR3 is TGTGCCAGCTCACCTCTAGGACTAGCGGTACAAGAGACCCAGTACTTC. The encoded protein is CASSPLGLAVQETQYF.

Written as DNA, the CDR3 is TGCGCCAGCAGCCAAGTCAGCGGGGGAGATAGCAATCAGCCCCAGCATTTT. Translating gives CASSQVSGGDSNQPQHF. V and J are TRBV4-1 and TRBJ1-5, with a possible D match to TRBD1 (5 bases). CDR3 length equals 17 residues. Germline assignment: CDR1 MGHRA and CDR2 YSYEKL. Between the trimmed V and J ends, which lost 1 base and 0 bases, there was a span of 13 bases.

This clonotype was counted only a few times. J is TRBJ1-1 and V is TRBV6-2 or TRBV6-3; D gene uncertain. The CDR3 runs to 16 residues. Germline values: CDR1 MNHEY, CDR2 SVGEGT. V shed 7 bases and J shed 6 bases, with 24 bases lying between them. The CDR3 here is CASTNSWSGSNSEAFF. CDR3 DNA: TGTGCCAGCACGAACAGCTGGAGTGGGAGTAACTCTGAAGCTTTCTTT.

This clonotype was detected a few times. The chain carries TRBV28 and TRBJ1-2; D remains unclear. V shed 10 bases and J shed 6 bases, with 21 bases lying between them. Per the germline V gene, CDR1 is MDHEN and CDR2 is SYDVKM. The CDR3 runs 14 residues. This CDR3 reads CATRTPPGRDGYTF. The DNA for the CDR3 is TGTGCCACCCGAACCCCACCTGGGAGGGATGGCTACACCTTC.

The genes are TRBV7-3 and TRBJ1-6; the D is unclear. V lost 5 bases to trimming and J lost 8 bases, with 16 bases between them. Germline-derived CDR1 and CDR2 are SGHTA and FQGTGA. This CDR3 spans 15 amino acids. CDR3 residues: CASSGEAGRHSPLHF. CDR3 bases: TGTGCCAGCAGCGGCGAGGCGGGGAGACATTCACCCCTCCACTTT.

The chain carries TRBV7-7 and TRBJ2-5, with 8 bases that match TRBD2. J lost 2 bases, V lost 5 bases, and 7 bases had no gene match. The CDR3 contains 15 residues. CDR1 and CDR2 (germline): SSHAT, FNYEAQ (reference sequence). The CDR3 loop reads CASSPVRGGQETQYF. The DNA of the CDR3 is TGTGCCAGCAGCCCCGTCCGGGGGGGGCAAGAGACCCAGTACTTC.

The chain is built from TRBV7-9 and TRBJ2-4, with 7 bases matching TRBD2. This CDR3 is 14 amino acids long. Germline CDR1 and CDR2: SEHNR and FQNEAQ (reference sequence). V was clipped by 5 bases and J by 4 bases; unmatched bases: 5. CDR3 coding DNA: TGTGCCAGCAGCCCCTCTAGCGGTAAAAACATTCAGTACTTC. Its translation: CASSPSSGKNIQYF.